These T cell receptor beta chains were read from a single sample in a study of cytomegalovirus exposure and HLA in healthy donors. TCRdb's copy holds only in-frame clones and misses some; the assay was immunoSEQ multiplex PCR. This table holds 150,000 to 200,000 clones, 79% found once. The specimen was PBMCs. These receptors came from a woman aged 45-59 years in good health and CMV-seronegative. Both conserved end residues are part of each CDR3. D genes are given only for firm matches. Size values are once, few and many counts, or a class for expanded clones, and some rows have none.

V,J,D,size,CDR3,DNA
TRBV27,TRBJ2-5,TRBD2,once,CASSPGLEETQYF,TGTGCCAGCAGTCCGGGACTAGAAGAGACCCAGTACTTC
TRBV6-6,TRBJ1-5,NA,NA,CASTKGKGNQPQHF,TGTGCCAGCACTAAGGGGAAGGGCAATCAGCCCCAGCATTTT
TRBV7-2,TRBJ1-1,TRBD1,NA,CASSLVGGQEAFF,TGTGCCAGCAGCTTAGTGGGGGGACAGGAAGCTTTCTTT
TRBV7-9,TRBJ1-2,TRBD1,NA,CSSSFLHGTGTSRRFGYTF,TGTTCCAGCAGCTTCCTCCACGGGACAGGGACCTCTCGGCGGTTTGGCTACACCTTC
TRBV27,TRBJ2-7,TRBD1,few,CASSSDRTYEQYF,TGTGCCAGCTCTTCGGACAGGACCTACGAGCAGTACTTC
TRBV7-2,TRBJ1-1,NA,NA,CASMDRKTGNTEAFF,TGTGCCAGCATGGATCGTAAGACAGGGAACACTGAAGCTTTCTTT
TRBV4-3,TRBJ2-1,NA,NA,CASSQEQGGISYNEQFF,TGCGCCAGCAGCCAAGAGCAAGGAGGGATCTCCTACAATGAGCAGTTCTTC
TRBV7-9,TRBJ2-7,TRBD1,NA,CASSLPGQGPIYEQYF,TGTGCCAGCAGCCTGCCGGGACAGGGGCCGATCTACGAGCAGTACTTC
TRBV5-1,TRBJ2-6,NA,NA,CASRTGLITSGANVLTF,TGCGCCAGCAGAACAGGGCTCATTACCTCTGGGGCCAACGTCCTGACTTTC
TRBV7-6,TRBJ2-3,NA,NA,CASSLGERADTQYF,TGTGCCAGCAGCTTAGGGGAGCGGGCAGATACGCAGTATTTT
TRBV6-4,TRBJ2-6,NA,NA,CASSPTVFTSGANVLTF,TGTGCCAGCAGTCCTACCGTTTTCACCTCTGGGGCCAACGTCCTGACTTTC
TRBV10-3,TRBJ1-5,NA,NA,CASGVSNQPQHF,TGTGCCTCAGGGGTTAGCAATCAGCCCCAGCATTTT
TRBV27,TRBJ1-2,TRBD1,NA,CASSPQGADGYTF,TGTGCCAGCAGTCCACAGGGGGCGGATGGCTACACCTTC
TRBV5-1,TRBJ1-1,TRBD1,NA,CASSLAGTGLNTEAFF,TGCGCCAGCAGCTTAGCCGGGACAGGGTTGAACACTGAAGCTTTCTTT
TRBV27,TRBJ2-6,TRBD2,NA,CASRGRLAGGSGANVLTF,TGTGCCAGCCGAGGTCGACTGGCGGGGGGCTCTGGGGCCAACGTCCTGACTTTC
TRBV7-2,TRBJ1-2,NA,NA,CASSLGGPNYGYTF,TGTGCCAGCAGCTTAGGGGGGCCGAACTATGGCTACACCTTC
TRBV6-5,TRBJ1-4,NA,few,CASSSTGSATNEKLFF,TGTGCCAGCAGTTCCACAGGGTCAGCAACTAATGAAAAACTGTTTTTT
TRBV28,TRBJ2-1,NA,NA,CASSPLGSSYNEQFF,TGTGCCAGCAGCCCGCTAGGCAGCTCCTACAATGAGCAGTTCTTC
TRBV6-1,TRBJ1-4,NA,NA,CASSERRVEKLFF,TGTGCCAGCAGTGAACGTCGGGTTGAAAAACTGTTTTTT
TRBV5-1,TRBJ1-4,TRBD1,NA,CASSFRDSENEKLFF,TGCGCCAGCAGCTTCCGGGACAGCGAAAATGAAAAACTGTTTTTT
TRBV18,TRBJ2-7,NA,NA,CASSPLPGTLVLAGGEQYF,TGTGCCAGCTCACCACTTCCCGGGACACTGGTCCTGGCTGGAGGAGAGCAGTACTTC
TRBV5-1,TRBJ2-5,TRBD2,NA,CASSSSGHLQETQYF,TGCGCCAGCAGCTCTAGCGGCCACCTACAAGAGACCCAGTACTTC
TRBV4-1,TRBJ1-5,NA,NA,CASSQESRDRPQHF,TGCGCCAGCAGCCAAGAATCCAGGGATCGGCCCCAGCATTTT
TRBV27,TRBJ2-6,NA,NA,CASSLGLGSGANVLTF,TGTGCCAGCAGTTTAGGGCTGGGTTCTGGGGCCAACGTCCTGACTTTC
TRBV19,TRBJ2-7,TRBD1,NA,CASSIGRGTAYEQYF,TGTGCCAGTAGTATCGGCAGGGGGACAGCCTACGAGCAGTACTTC
TRBV6-6,TRBJ2-7,NA,NA,CASSSQGYEQYF,TGTGCCAGCAGTTCCCAGGGCTACGAGCAGTACTTC